This TCR beta chain was found in a study of T cells expressing NK-cell markers. Study-level background: The authors derived TCR beta repertoires from sorted CD3+CD56+NKG2C+, CD3+CD56+NKG2C- and CD3+CD56-NKG2C+ T cells. There were seven HCMV-seropositive donors and one seronegative donor among the eight sequenced.

TCRdb re-analyzed the 5' RACE reads; it lists each CDR3 protein once, without DNA. Recorded for this sample: around 280,000 distinct CDR3 sequences. The study, taken as a whole, reports: Expanded NKG2C+ T cell clones were not confirmed as HCMV-specific.

The CDR3 loop spans 16 amino acids. The germline CDR1 and CDR2 sequences are SGHRS and YFSETQ. On this clonotype: Its antigen is unidentified.

This chain uses TRBV5-1 with TRBJ2-5. This clonotype originated in a man between 18 and 35 years old in good health. Specimen: blood T cells: a sorted CD56 or NKG2C T cell subset, CD4+ or CD8+ T cells, or bulk PBMC T cells (not recorded which). The chain's CDR3 is CASSLAGVGVQETQYF.